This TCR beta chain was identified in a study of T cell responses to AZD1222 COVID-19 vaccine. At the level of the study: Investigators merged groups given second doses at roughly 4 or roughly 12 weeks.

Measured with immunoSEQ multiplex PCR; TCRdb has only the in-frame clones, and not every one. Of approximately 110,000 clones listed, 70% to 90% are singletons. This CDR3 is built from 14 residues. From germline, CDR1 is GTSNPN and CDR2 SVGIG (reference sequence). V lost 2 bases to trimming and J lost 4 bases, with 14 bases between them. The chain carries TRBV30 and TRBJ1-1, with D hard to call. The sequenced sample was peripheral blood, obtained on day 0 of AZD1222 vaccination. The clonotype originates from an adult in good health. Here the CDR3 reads CAWSSRTWSTEAFF. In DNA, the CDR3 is TGTGCCTGGAGTTCCCGGACCTGGAGCACTGAAGCTTTCTTT. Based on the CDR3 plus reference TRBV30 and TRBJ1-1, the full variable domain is SQTIHQWPATLVQPVGSPLSLECTVEGTSNPNLYWYRQAAGRGLQLLFYSVGIGQISSEVPQNLSASRPQDRQFILSSKKLLLSDSGFYLCAWSSRTWSTEAFFGQGTRLTVV.